This record concerns one TCR beta chain sequence. What it recognizes is unknown. These data are taken from a study of beta chain features in type 1 diabetes. The CDR3 has 15 amino acids. The trim removed 5 bases at V and 1 base at J, leaving 3 bases unmatched. Germline V lookup: CDR1 PRHDT, CDR2 FYEKMQ (reference sequence). Overall study results and limits: Significant though moderate, a shortening of TCRB CDR3s appeared in all four CD4+ subsets of Type 1 diabetes patients. Short templates might get an advantage during PCR, and this would be equal in patients and controls. Naive, central memory and regulatory TCRB repertoires appeared more similar among patients than healthy donors. Patients with type 1 diabetes showed fewer VDJ junction insertions and more deletions. In cDNA sequencing, cells with high TCR expression could be over-represented.

All of the isolated RNA was reverse transcribed, so expressed TCRB transcripts were sequenced. Repertoires were generated with immunoSEQ multiplex PCR, while TCRdb's copy carries only in-frame clones and drops some. This table has about 25,000 clones, about 63% appearing once. The chain couples TRBV13 to TRBJ2-3; TRBD1 aligns across 10 bases. The TCR comes from a woman between 40 and 50 years old with type 1 diabetes. The specimen was stem cell memory CD4+ T cells from blood. Here the CDR3 reads CASSPGTGGTDTQYF. The CDR3 DNA reads TGTGCCAGCAGCCCCGGGACAGGGGGCACAGATACGCAGTATTTT.